A single sample gave rise to the 8 T cell receptor beta chains below, sequenced in a study of T cells in Graves' hyperthyroidism and ophthalmopathy. RNA transcripts yielded amplified TCR beta CDR3 regions. Researchers ran a first-round RT-PCR on the TCR CDR3 using the HTBI primer set. TCRdb used MiXCR to reprocess the multiplex PCR reads, holding one entry per CDR3 protein. The data contain about 550,000 distinct CDR3 sequences, around 20% of them singletons. The sequenced sample consisted of blood. The receptors were gathered from a man younger than 35 with Graves' hyperthyroidism.

This clonotype has more than one count but fewer than ten. V gene TRBV19 combines with J gene TRBJ2-7; D is possibly TRBD1 or TRBD2 (5 bases each). Trimming cost V 8 bases and J 5 bases, with 16 bases left between them. CDR1 and CDR2 (germline): LNHDA, SQIVND (reference sequence). The CDR3 has 13 amino acids. The CDR3 spells CASSSGTLHEQYF. In nucleotides, the CDR3 is TGTGCCAGTTCTTCCGGGACCCTCCACGAGCAGTACTTC. The full variable domain, with the rest looked up from reference TRBV19 and TRBJ2-7, is DGGITQSPKYLFRKEGQNVTLSCEQNLNHDAMYWYRQDPGQGLRLIYYSQIVNDFQKGDIAEGYSVSREKKESFPLTVTSAQKNPTAFYLCASSSGTLHEQYFGPGTRLTVT.

This clonotype showed up many times. The chain couples TRBV20-1 to TRBJ1-5; weak D call: TRBD1 (6 bases). Germline-derived CDR1 and CDR2 are DFQATT and SNEGSKA (reference sequence). V was shortened by 3 bases and J by 8 bases, with 8 bases between the two germline ends. The CDR3 loop spans 11 amino acids. DNA of the CDR3: TGCAGTGCTAGGGCAGGGGAGCCCCAGCATTTT. This sequence encodes CSARAGEPQHF.

The chain couples TRBV6-1 to TRBJ2-5; D uncertain. The CDR3 extends over 13 amino acids. Germline V gives CDR1 MNHNS, CDR2 SASEGT. Trimming cost V 4 bases and J 1 base, with 7 bases left between them. CDR3 sequence (DNA): TGTGCCAGCAGTGCGGAGTTCCAAGAGACCCAGTACTTC. This sequence encodes CASSAEFQETQYF.

The rearrangement links TRBV3-1 to TRBJ1-2; D is possibly TRBD1 (5 bases). The germline V gene encodes CDR1 LGHDT and CDR2 YNNKEL (reference sequence). The V end lost 4 bases, the J end lost 10 bases, and 16 bases lay between the germline ends. The CDR3 loop spans 13 amino acids. In DNA, the CDR3 is TGTGCCAGCAGCCTCCTGGGACTGGTTGACTACACCTTC. Its translation is CASSLLGLVDYTF. Full variable domain (missing parts from reference TRBV3-1 and TRBJ1-2): DTAVSQTPKYLVTQMGNDKSIKCEQNLGHDTMYWYKQDSKKFLKIMFSYNNKELIINETVPNRFSPKSPDKAHLNLHINSLELGDSAVYFCASSLLGLVDYTFGSGTRLTVV.

This clonotype was observed at least ten times. The V gene is TRBV24-1, the J gene TRBJ1-1, with D perhaps matching TRBD1 (5 bases). The V gene lost 4 bases and the J gene lost 4 bases, with 21 bases spanning the gap. Germline loops: CDR1 KGHDR, CDR2 SFDVKD. The CDR3 totals 17 residues. DNA for the CDR3: TGTGCCACCAGTGAGCCCGAGGGGTGGGTTCGGAGCACTGAAGCTTTCTTT. It translates to CATSEPEGWVRSTEAFF.

Many counts were recorded for this clonotype. The V and J genes are TRBV12-3 or TRBV12-4 and TRBJ1-5; tentative D call: TRBD1 (5 bases). V was clipped by 4 bases and J by 0 bases, with 19 bases between them. The CDR3 consists of 18 residues. In nucleotides, the CDR3 is TGTGCCAGCAGTTCTGGGGGTACTGGGCGCCATAGCAATCAGCCCCAGCATTTT. Its protein product is CASSSGGTGRHSNQPQHF.

CDR3 sequence (DNA): TGTGCCTGGAGTGTATCGGGGAACACCGGGGAGCTGTTTTTT. Its protein is CAWSVSGNTGELFF. The rearrangement links TRBV30 to TRBJ2-2, with D unclear. V was clipped by 0 bases and J by 1 base, with 6 bases between them. Germline V CDR1 and CDR2: GTSNPN, SVGIG (reference sequence). The CDR3 extends over 14 amino acids. Using reference TRBV30 and TRBJ2-2 for the parts outside the CDR3, the full variable domain is SQTIHQWPATLVQPVGSPLSLECTVEGTSNPNLYWYRQAAGRGLQLLFYSVGIGQISSEVPQNLSASRPQDRQFILSSKKLLLSDSGFYLCAWSVSGNTGELFFGEGSRLTVL.

This clonotype was picked up many times. The chain uses TRBV27 and TRBJ1-2; weak D call: TRBD1 (6 bases). Germline V lookup: CDR1 MNHEY, CDR2 SMNVEV (reference sequence). V was trimmed by 6 bases and J by 2 bases, leaving 16 bases between them. The CDR3 spans 15 residues. The DNA for the CDR3 is TGTGCCAGCAGGCGAACCCCGGGGGCGAACTATGGCTACACCTTC. This gives the protein CASRRTPGANYGYTF.